What follows describes a single TCR beta chain. What it binds is unknown. The sample originates from a study of cytomegalovirus exposure and HLA in healthy donors. With 0 bases removed from V and 7 bases from J, the gap between germline ends came to 17 bases. CDR3 length equals 15 residues. Looked up from germline, CDR1 is SGDLS and CDR2 is YYNGEE. With 60 Vbeta and 13 Jbeta primers, the PCR was carried out. TCRdb's table, derived via immunoSEQ multiplex PCR, lists solely in-frame clones and lacks some. The sample carries about 190,000 clones, 75% to 80% recorded once. Study-wide results and caveats: Specificity for CMV antigens was confirmed in vitro for a few of the CMV-associated chains. HLA alleles were associated with roughly 17,000 TCR beta sequences in a later analysis at 0.05 false discovery rate.

This TCR was sampled from a woman aged 30 to 39 in good health and CMV-seropositive. Specimen: PBMCs. The rearrangement joins TRBV9 to TRBJ2-7, with a tentative D call TRBD2 (6 bases). The CDR3 bases are TGTGCCAGCAGCGTAGGGACTAACCCTACCTCGGAGCAGTACTTC. Its protein product is CASSVGTNPTSEQYF.